A single sample gave rise to the 32 T cell receptor beta chains below, sequenced in a study of CD8 T cells in Susac syndrome. Reverse transcription of roughly 0.45 to 1 ug RNA used random hexamers. MiXCR was run by TCRdb on the immunoSEQ multiplex PCR reads, yielding one entry per CDR3 protein. The data contain around 200,000 distinct CDR3 sequences, over 85% of them singletons. The sequenced sample was CD4+ T cells from PBMCs. The receptors were sampled from a human donor in good health.

The chain couples TRBV28 to TRBJ2-7; 9 nucleotides agree with TRBD2. This CDR3 is 15 amino acids long. CDR1 MDHEN and CDR2 SYDVKM come from the germline V gene. J lost 3 bases, V lost 3 bases, and 6 bases had no gene match. CDR3 loop: CASSLSGTSSYEQYV. CDR3 DNA sequence: TGTGCCAGCAGTTTGTCCGGGACTAGCAGCTACGAGCAGTACGTC.

This chain connects TRBV5-1 to TRBJ1-4; possibly TRBD1 for D (5 bases). The CDR3 sequence is 14 residues long. Germline CDR1 SGHRS, CDR2 YFSETQ. V was cut by 2 bases and J by 6 bases, with 11 bases left in between. CDR3 residues: CASSLRGTDEKLFF. The CDR3 DNA sequence: TGCGCCAGCAGCTTACGCGGGACGGATGAAAAACTGTTTTTT. The variable domain in full, with the rest retrieved from reference TRBV5-1 and TRBJ1-4, is KAGVTQTPRYLIKTRGQQVTLSCSPISGHRSVSWYQQTPGQGLQFLFEYFSETQRNKGNFPGRFSGRQFSNSRSEMNVSTLELGDSALYLCASSLRGTDEKLFFGSGTQLSVL.

The gene calls are TRBV28 and TRBJ2-7; D gene uncertain. The germline V gene has CDR1 MDHEN and CDR2 SYDVKM. The CDR3 has 11 amino acids. Trimming pared 3 bases from V and 5 bases from J, leaving 5 bases between. This CDR3 reads CASSFLDEQYV. The DNA of the CDR3 is TGTGCCAGCAGTTTTTTGGACGAGCAGTACGTC.

The rearrangement uses TRBV29-1 and TRBJ2-6; no reliable D call. Germline loops: CDR1 SQVTM, CDR2 ANQGSEA. CDR3 size: 14 residues. Trimming left V 6 bases short and J 0 bases short, with 9 bases between. The CDR3 nucleotides are TGCAGCGTCGTTGAAAGCTCTGGGGCCAACGTCCTGACTTTC. It codes for CSVVESSGANVLTF.

The rearrangement uses TRBV30 and TRBJ2-5, with TRBD2 as a possible D gene (5 bases). Looked up from germline, CDR1 is GTSNPN and CDR2 is SVGIG (reference sequence). The CDR3 loop spans 14 amino acids. V was shortened by 4 bases and J by 5 bases, with 17 bases between the two germline ends. CDR3 loop: CAWTRNREQETQYF. The CDR3 coding sequence is TGTGCCTGGACAAGAAACCGGGAACAGGAGACCCAGTACTTC.

This clonotype has a single count. This chain links TRBV3-1 with TRBJ1-1, with D possibly being TRBD1 (5 bases). V lost 4 bases and J 7 bases, leaving 10 bases between the germline ends. Germline V gene lookup returns CDR1 LGHDT and CDR2 YNNKEL (reference sequence). The CDR3 consists of 12 residues. This chain's CDR3 is CASSRGSDEAFF. Written as DNA, the CDR3 is TGTGCCAGCAGCCGGGGGAGTGATGAAGCTTTCTTT. Full variable domain (missing parts from reference TRBV3-1 and TRBJ1-1): DTAVSQTPKYLVTQMGNDKSIKCEQNLGHDTMYWYKQDSKKFLKIMFSYNNKELIINETVPNRFSPKSPDKAHLNLHINSLELGDSAVYFCASSRGSDEAFFGQGTRLTVV.

The J gene is TRBJ1-2, the V gene TRBV29-1; no definite D call. This CDR3 comprises 13 residues. The V end was cut by 7 bases, the J end by 4 bases, with 16 bases between. Per germline, CDR1 SQVTM and CDR2 ANQGSEA. The CDR3 loop is CSEAGPSGYGYTF. The CDR3 nucleotides read TGCAGCGAAGCCGGGCCCTCTGGCTATGGCTACACCTTC.

Note on this clonotype: A read error may account for a junction end that differs from germline. V and J are TRBV29-1 and TRBJ2-3; 8 bases fit TRBD1. The CDR3 is 14 residues long. Germline V gene data show CDR1 as SQVTM and CDR2 as ANQGSEA. CDR3 DNA sequence: TGCGGCGTTGCAAGGGACAGGAGGTCAGATACGCAGTATTTT. It codes for CGVARDRRSDTQYF.

CDR3 in amino acids: CSARDSPGTEEIDQPQHF. As DNA, the CDR3 is TGCAGTGCTAGAGATTCCCCAGGGACGGAAGAGATTGATCAGCCCCAGCATTTT. V is TRBV20-1 and J is TRBJ1-5, with D possibly TRBD1 on 5 matching bases. The CDR3 covers 18 residues. The germline V gene encodes CDR1 DFQATT and CDR2 SNEGSKA (reference sequence). Trimming cost V 0 bases and J 5 bases, with 23 bases left between them.

The chain couples TRBV30 to TRBJ2-3; D remains unclear. The CDR3 contains 11 residues. Germline values: CDR1 GTSNPN, CDR2 SVGIG (reference sequence). V was clipped by 5 bases and J by 6 bases, with 9 bases between them. The CDR3 sequence: CAWQLLDTQYF. The CDR3 coding sequence is TGTGCCTGGCAGCTTTTGGATACGCAGTATTTT.

V is TRBV23-1 and J is TRBJ1-2; D gene unclear. TRBV23-1 is given ORF status, its function remaining uncertain. This CDR3 has 11 residues. The ends were cut back, 4 bases at V and 8 bases at J, with 8 bases in the middle. The CDR3 nucleotides read TGCGCCAGCAGTCGGGTTCGGGGCTACACCTTC. Amino acid sequence: CASSRVRGYTF.

The V and J genes are TRBV3-1 and TRBJ2-1; D remains unclear. Trimming stripped 2 bases from V and 1 base from J, with 9 bases between. Germline V CDR1 and CDR2: LGHDT, YNNKEL (reference sequence). The CDR3 has 15 amino acids. The CDR3 DNA follows: TGTGCCAGCAGCCAACAGTGGGATTCCTACAATGAGCAGTTCTTC. Translating it yields CASSQQWDSYNEQFF.

For the CDR3, the DNA is TGCGCCAGCAGTCGCAACGAGCAGTACGTC. It is translated as CASSRNEQYV. This chain links TRBV23-1 with TRBJ2-7; D gene ambiguous. TRBV23-1 is assigned to the ORF class and has an uncertain function. Trimming removed 4 bases at V and 5 bases at J, with 3 bases between. The CDR3 runs to 10 residues.

The chain has TRBV9 and TRBJ1-1, with D unclear. V was trimmed by 0 bases and J by 1 base, leaving 4 bases between them. Germline lookup yields CDR1 SGDLS and CDR2 YYNGEE. This CDR3 is built from 13 residues. This chain's CDR3 is CASSVAPNTEAFF. CDR3 in DNA: TGTGCCAGCAGCGTAGCTCCGAACACTGAAGCTTTCTTT.

The genes are TRBV20-1 and TRBJ1-2, with D uncertain. CDR1 DFQATT and CDR2 SNEGSKA come from the germline V gene (reference sequence). The CDR3 contains 13 residues. V lost 1 base to trimming and J lost 0 bases, with 6 bases between them. CDR3: CSARGPANYGYTF. In DNA, the CDR3 is TGCAGTGCTAGAGGGCCAGCTAACTATGGCTACACCTTC.

The chain is built from TRBV5-1 and TRBJ2-7; 11 bases fit TRBD2. The CDR3 has 16 amino acids. V trimming: 4 bases; J trimming: 3 bases; junction bases outside the gene matches: 9. In germline, CDR1 is SGHRS, CDR2 YFSETQ. The CDR3 here is CASSAELAGARYEQYF. The CDR3 DNA sequence: TGCGCCAGCAGCGCCGAACTAGCGGGGGCCCGCTACGAGCAGTACTTC.

The genes are TRBV6-2 or TRBV6-3 and TRBJ1-1; TRBD1 agrees at 7 bases. This CDR3 region has 13 residues. V lost 7 bases to trimming and J lost 5 bases; unmatched junction nucleotides: 7. The germline CDR1 and CDR2 sequences are MNHEY and SVGEGT. For the CDR3, the DNA is TGTGCCAGCACTCGCCCAGGGGGAACTGAAGCTTTCTTT. Translated, it gives CASTRPGGTEAFF.

The chain employs TRBV4-3 and TRBJ1-2; tentative D call: TRBD1 (5 bases). Trimming removed 0 bases from V and 6 bases from J, with 17 bases in between. CDR1 and CDR2 from the germline V gene are LGHNA and YSLEER. This CDR3 has 16 residues. The CDR3 protein is CASSQDRRGRVDGYTF. The CDR3 DNA reads as TGCGCCAGCAGCCAAGATCGAAGGGGAAGGGTAGATGGCTACACCTTC.

The J gene is TRBJ2-5, the V gene TRBV9; TRBD1 matches at 8 bases. Germline V gives CDR1 SGDLS, CDR2 YYNGEE. V shed 4 bases and J 4 bases; nucleotides not matched to a gene: 12. The CDR3 is 16 residues long. The CDR3 is CASSPRSTGTGETQYF. The DNA of the CDR3 is TGTGCCAGCAGCCCCAGGTCTACCGGGACAGGAGAGACCCAGTACTTC.

This chain links TRBV7-8 with TRBJ2-5; TRBD1 aligns across 7 bases. The CDR3 sequence is 15 residues long. With V trimmed by 6 bases and J by 5 bases, 12 bases remained unmatched. Looked up from germline, CDR1 is SGHVS and CDR2 is FQNEAQ. CDR3 sequence: CASSPRQGGRETQYF. For the CDR3, the DNA is TGTGCCAGCAGTCCACGACAGGGTGGAAGGGAGACCCAGTACTTC.

The V and J genes are TRBV29-1 and TRBJ2-7; the D call may be TRBD1 or TRBD2 (6 bases each). Trimming cost V 3 bases and J 5 bases, with 11 bases left between them. There are 12 residues in the CDR3. Germline V gene sequence: CDR1 SQVTM, CDR2 ANQGSEA. CDR3 bases: TGCAGCGTTGACTCCGGGGGCGACGAGCAGTACTTC. Translation: CSVDSGGDEQYF.

The chain employs TRBV20-1 and TRBJ2-1; D not certain. CDR3 length equals 12 residues. Per the germline V gene, CDR1 is DFQATT and CDR2 is SNEGSKA (reference sequence). V dropped 1 base and J dropped 8 bases, with 9 bases sitting between them. Written as DNA, the CDR3 is TGCAGTGCTAGAGGCGGAGTCGATGAGCAGTTCTTC. Translating gives CSARGGVDEQFF.

The V call is TRBV9, the J call TRBJ2-5; 7 bases match TRBD1. Germline V gene data show CDR1 as SGDLS and CDR2 as YYNGEE. The CDR3 totals 14 residues. Unmatched junction bases numbered 5, after V lost 3 bases and J lost 3 bases. In DNA, the CDR3 is TGTGCCAGCAGCGCGACCGGGACAGAAGAGACCCAGTACTTC. It yields the protein CASSATGTEETQYF.

The J gene is TRBJ2-2, the V gene TRBV28; tentative D call: TRBD1 (6 bases). Germline CDR1 is MDHEN and CDR2 is SYDVKM. CDR3 length: 16 amino acids. V gave up 3 bases and J gave up 1 base, with 12 bases separating them. The CDR3 coding sequence is TGTGCCAGCAGTTTTTCGTGGACAGAGAACACCGGGGAGCTGTTTTTT. Translated: CASSFSWTENTGELFF.

This chain joins TRBV7-2 and TRBJ2-7, with D maybe TRBD2 (6 bases). The V end was cut by 2 bases, the J end by 4 bases, with 9 bases between. CDR1 and CDR2 (germline): SGHTA, FQGNSA. CDR3 size: 13 residues. The CDR3 loop is CASSLSAGYEQYF. The CDR3 region has the DNA TGTGCCAGCAGCTTATCCGCGGGGTACGAGCAGTACTTC. The full variable domain, with the rest looked up from reference TRBV7-2 and TRBJ2-7, is GAGVSQSPSNKVTEKGKDVELRCDPISGHTALYWYRQSLGQGLEFLIYFQGNSAPDKSGLPSDRFSAERTGGSVSTLTIQRTQQEDSAVYLCASSLSAGYEQYFGPGTRLTVT.

This chain links TRBV6-2 or TRBV6-3 with TRBJ2-1; D unclear. Germline assignment: CDR1 MNHEY and CDR2 SVGEGT. Trimming cost V 5 bases and J 6 bases, with 20 bases left between them. The CDR3 has 16 residues. CDR3 protein: CASSPRPPVQFNEQFF. As DNA, the CDR3 is TGTGCCAGCAGTCCCCGACCCCCGGTCCAATTCAATGAGCAGTTCTTC.

J is TRBJ2-1 and V is TRBV3-1, with D tentatively TRBD1 or TRBD2 (6 bases each). V lost 2 bases to trimming and J lost 3 bases, with 17 bases between them. Germline CDR1 and CDR2: LGHDT and YNNKEL (reference sequence). CDR3 length: 17 residues. CDR3 nucleotides: TGTGCCAGCAGCCAATTAGCATACAGGGAGGACTACAATGAGCAGTTCTTC. Translation gives CASSQLAYREDYNEQFF.

As for this clonotype: One end of the junction fails to match germline, which may point to a read error. The chain couples TRBV20-1 to TRBJ2-2, with D tentatively TRBD2 (6 bases). Germline-derived CDR1 and CDR2 are DFQATT and SNEGSKA (reference sequence). This CDR3 is built from 16 residues. The CDR3 here is CNARDPGTPNTGELFF. CDR3 sequence (DNA): TGCAATGCTAGAGACCCCGGGACTCCGAACACCGGGGAGCTGTTTTTT.

The J gene is TRBJ2-4, the V gene TRBV19, with D perhaps TRBD1 or TRBD2 (5 bases each). The V gene's germline CDR1 is LNHDA and CDR2 SQIVND (reference sequence). This CDR3 region has 17 residues. The germline V and J ends were trimmed by 1 base and 0 bases, with 13 bases remaining between them. This CDR3 reads CASSIGDAELAKNIQYF. The CDR3 region has the DNA TGTGCCAGTAGTATAGGGGACGCCGAACTAGCCAAAAACATTCAGTACTTC.

The chain employs TRBV20-1 and TRBJ1-5, with D hard to call. Trimming shortened V by 6 bases and J by 6 bases, and 18 bases separated the two germline ends. CDR3 length: 14 amino acids. Germline V gene lookup returns CDR1 DFQATT and CDR2 SNEGSKA (reference sequence). This chain's CDR3 is CSASSKPDIQPQHF. The CDR3 region has the DNA TGCAGTGCCAGCTCTAAGCCCGACATTCAGCCCCAGCATTTT.

This chain joins TRBV29-1 and TRBJ2-2; D is uncertain. The V gene's germline CDR1 is SQVTM and CDR2 ANQGSEA. The CDR3 spans 15 residues. V gave up 7 bases and J gave up 4 bases, with 19 bases separating them. The CDR3 region is CSADVFGQITGELFF. In DNA, the CDR3 is TGCAGCGCTGACGTATTCGGGCAGATCACCGGGGAGCTGTTTTTT.

The CDR3 region is CASSFTGEGQPQHF. CDR3 sequence (DNA): TGCGCCAGCAGCTTCACCGGGGAGGGCCAGCCCCAGCATTTT. The V and J genes are TRBV5-1 and TRBJ1-5; D is undetermined. Germline V gives CDR1 SGHRS, CDR2 YFSETQ. The V and J ends lost 2 bases and 7 bases respectively, with 13 bases between them. The CDR3 totals 14 residues.